Shown below are 6 T cell receptor beta chains from a single sample sequenced in a study of neoadjuvant anti-PD-1 for oral cavity cancer. The table came from immunoSEQ multiplex PCR; TCRdb's copy has only in-frame clones and leaves some out. The sample comprises approximately 13,000 clones, about 65% of which are singletons, and 2% to 3% rests with the top ten. Sequences were derived from PBMCs, sampled before nivolumab (anti-PD-1) treatment. These receptors were taken from a person aged 40 to 85 with oral cavity squamous cell carcinoma.

The rearrangement uses TRBV5-4 and TRBJ2-7, with 12 nucleotides matching TRBD2. The CDR3 extends over 16 amino acids. The germline V gene has CDR1 SGHNT and CDR2 YYREEE (reference sequence). V lost 4 bases, J lost 3 bases, and 8 bases stayed unmatched. Here the CDR3 DNA reads TGTGCCAGCAGCCCGAGACTAGCGGGAGACCGCTACGAGCAGTACTTC. It yields the protein CASSPRLAGDRYEQYF.

This clone came up a few times. The V gene is TRBV10-1, the J gene TRBJ2-7; a weak D match, TRBD2 (6 bases). Per germline, CDR1 WNHNN and CDR2 SYGVQD (reference sequence). The ends were cut back, 6 bases at V and 9 bases at J, with 24 bases in the middle. This CDR3 spans 15 amino acids. This CDR3 reads CASSPPGGKNVGQYF. The DNA for the CDR3 is TGCGCCAGCAGCCCCCCGGGCGGGAAGAACGTCGGGCAGTACTTC.

This rearrangement joins TRBV9 to TRBJ2-2, with D possibly being TRBD1 (6 bases). Trimming took 3 bases from V and 3 from J, leaving 12 bases between them. The germline V gene has CDR1 SGDLS and CDR2 YYNGEE. This CDR3 comprises 15 residues. The CDR3 region has the DNA TGTGCCAGCAGCGCAAGGGACACCTACACCGGGGAGCTGTTTTTT. Encoded protein: CASSARDTYTGELFF.

This clone came up once. The gene calls are TRBV29-1 and TRBJ2-4, with a weak D call TRBD2 (6 bases). Germline V gene data show CDR1 as SQVTM and CDR2 as ANQGSEA. Trimming took off 6 bases at V and 5 bases at J, with 11 bases between the two ends. This CDR3 spans 12 amino acids. CDR3: CSVGGTENIQYF. The CDR3 nucleotides read TGCAGCGTGGGCGGGACGGAAAACATTCAGTACTTC.

V is TRBV9 and J is TRBJ2-7; 7 nucleotides line up with TRBD2. V lost 3 bases and J lost 0; bases outside the gene matches: 3. From germline, CDR1 is SGDLS and CDR2 YYNGEE. The CDR3 is 14 amino acids. CDR3 coding DNA: TGTGCCAGCAGCGCGCGGGGGAGCTCCTACGAGCAGTACTTC. Protein sequence: CASSARGSSYEQYF.

The chain carries TRBV11-3 and TRBJ2-1; 7 bases are a match to TRBD2. This CDR3 has 14 amino acids. V was clipped by 4 bases and J by 5 bases; unmatched bases: 5. Germline V CDR1 and CDR2: SGHNT, YENEEA. CDR3 region: CASSYSGLNNEQFF. The CDR3 DNA reads as TGTGCCAGCAGCTATAGCGGGCTCAACAATGAGCAGTTCTTC.